This TCR beta chain was recorded in a study of blood T cell repertoires in COVID-19. This clone is a singleton in its sample. Per the original data handling: Amplification with reference gene primers provided the estimates of nucleated cell counts. Sequencing was performed with immunoSEQ multiplex PCR; in TCRdb, only in-frame clones are kept and a portion is missing. V, J and clone size derive from that table, while D and trimming were established from the DNA sequence. The sample has approximately 50,000 clones; approximately 85% are singletons. V dropped 2 bases and J dropped 6; count of bases not matched to a gene: 5. Germline values: CDR1 SGHRS, CDR2 YFSETQ. The CDR3 runs 15 residues.

The chain combines TRBV5-1 with TRBJ1-6; 7 positions match TRBD1. The sequencing input was peripheral blood. The source is a man aged 60 to 75 with acute or convalescent COVID-19. CDR3 nucleotide sequence: TGCGCCAGCAGCTTATCGGGACAGCCTAATTCACCCCTCCACTTT. Amino acid sequence: CASSLSGQPNSPLHF. The entire variable domain, with the rest obtained from reference TRBV5-1 and TRBJ1-6, is as follows: KAGVTQTPRYLIKTRGQQVTLSCSPISGHRSVSWYQQTPGQGLQFLFEYFSETQRNKGNFPGRFSGRQFSNSRSEMNVSTLELGDSALYLCASSLSGQPNSPLHFGNGTRLTVT.